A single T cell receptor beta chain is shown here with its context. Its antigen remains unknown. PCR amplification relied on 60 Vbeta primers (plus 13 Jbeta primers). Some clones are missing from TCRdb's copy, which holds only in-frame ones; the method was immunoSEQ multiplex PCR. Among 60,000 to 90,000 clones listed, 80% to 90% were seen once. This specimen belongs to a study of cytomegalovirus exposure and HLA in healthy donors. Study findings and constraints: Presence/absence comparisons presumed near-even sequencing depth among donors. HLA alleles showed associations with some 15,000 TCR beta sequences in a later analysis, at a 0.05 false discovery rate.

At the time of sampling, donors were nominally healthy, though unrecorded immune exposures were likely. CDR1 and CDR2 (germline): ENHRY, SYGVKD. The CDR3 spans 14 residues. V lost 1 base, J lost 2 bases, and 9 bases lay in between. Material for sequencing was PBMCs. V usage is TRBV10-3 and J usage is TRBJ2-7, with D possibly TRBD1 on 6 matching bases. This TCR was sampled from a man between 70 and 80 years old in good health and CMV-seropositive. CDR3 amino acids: CAISEYRVPYEQYF. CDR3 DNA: TGTGCCATCAGTGAGTACAGGGTCCCCTACGAGCAGTACTTC.